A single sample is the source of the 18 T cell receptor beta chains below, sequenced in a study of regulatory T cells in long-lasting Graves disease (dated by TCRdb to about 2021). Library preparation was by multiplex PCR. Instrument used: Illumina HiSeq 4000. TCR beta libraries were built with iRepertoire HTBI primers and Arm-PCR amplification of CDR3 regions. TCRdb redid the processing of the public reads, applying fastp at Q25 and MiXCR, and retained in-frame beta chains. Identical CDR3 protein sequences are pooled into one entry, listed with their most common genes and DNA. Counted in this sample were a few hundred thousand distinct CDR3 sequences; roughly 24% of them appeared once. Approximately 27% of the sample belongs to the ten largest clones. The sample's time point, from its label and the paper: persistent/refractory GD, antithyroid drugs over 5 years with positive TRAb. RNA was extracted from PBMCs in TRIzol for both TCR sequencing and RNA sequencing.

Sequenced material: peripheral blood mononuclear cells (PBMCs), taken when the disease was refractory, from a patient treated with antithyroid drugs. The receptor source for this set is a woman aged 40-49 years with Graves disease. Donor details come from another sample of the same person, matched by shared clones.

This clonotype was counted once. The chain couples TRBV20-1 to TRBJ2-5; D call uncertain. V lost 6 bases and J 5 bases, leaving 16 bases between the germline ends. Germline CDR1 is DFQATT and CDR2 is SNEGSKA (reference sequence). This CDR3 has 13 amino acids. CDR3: CSARPDIIETQYF. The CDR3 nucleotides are TGCAGTGCCAGACCAGACATTATCGAGACCCAGTACTTC.

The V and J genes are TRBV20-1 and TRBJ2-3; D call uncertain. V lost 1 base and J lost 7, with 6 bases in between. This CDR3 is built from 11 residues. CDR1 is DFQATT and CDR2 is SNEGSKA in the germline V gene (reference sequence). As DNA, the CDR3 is TGCAGTGCTAGAGGTGGATATACGCAGTATTTT. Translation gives CSARGGYTQYF.

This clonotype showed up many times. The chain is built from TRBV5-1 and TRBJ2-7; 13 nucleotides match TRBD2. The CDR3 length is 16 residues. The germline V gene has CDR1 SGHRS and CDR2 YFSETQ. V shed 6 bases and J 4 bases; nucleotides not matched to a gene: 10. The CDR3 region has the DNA TGCGCCAGCACAGTCTCGGGACTAGCGGGAACTTACGAGCAGTACTTC. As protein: CASTVSGLAGTYEQYF.

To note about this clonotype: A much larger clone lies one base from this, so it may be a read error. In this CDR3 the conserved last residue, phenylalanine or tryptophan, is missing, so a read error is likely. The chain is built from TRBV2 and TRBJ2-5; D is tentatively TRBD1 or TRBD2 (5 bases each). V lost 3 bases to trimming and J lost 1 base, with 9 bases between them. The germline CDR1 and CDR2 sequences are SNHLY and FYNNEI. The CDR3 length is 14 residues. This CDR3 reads CASSDEGSQETQYS. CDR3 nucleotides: TGTGCCAGCAGTGATGAGGGGTCCCAAGAGACCCAGTACTCC.

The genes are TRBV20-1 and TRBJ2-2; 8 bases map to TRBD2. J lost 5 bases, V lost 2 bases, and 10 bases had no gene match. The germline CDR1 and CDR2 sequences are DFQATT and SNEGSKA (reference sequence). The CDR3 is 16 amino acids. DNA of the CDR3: TGCAGTGCTAGACAGACGAGCGGGAGTTGGACCGGGGAGCTGTTTTTT. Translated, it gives CSARQTSGSWTGELFF.

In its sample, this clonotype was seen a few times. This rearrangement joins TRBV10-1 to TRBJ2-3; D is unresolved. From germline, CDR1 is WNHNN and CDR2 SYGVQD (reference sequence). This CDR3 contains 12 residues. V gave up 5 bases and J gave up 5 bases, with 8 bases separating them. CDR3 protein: CASSNRRDTQYF. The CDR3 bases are TGCGCCAGCAGTAACCGGAGAGATACGCAGTATTTT.

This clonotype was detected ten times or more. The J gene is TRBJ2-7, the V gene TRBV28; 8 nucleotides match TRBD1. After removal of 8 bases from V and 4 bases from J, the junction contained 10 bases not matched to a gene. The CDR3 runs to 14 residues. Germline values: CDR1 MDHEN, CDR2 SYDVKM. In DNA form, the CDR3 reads TGTGCCAGCTGGAATCAGGGGGCCTTTTACGAGCAGTACTTC. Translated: CASWNQGAFYEQYF.

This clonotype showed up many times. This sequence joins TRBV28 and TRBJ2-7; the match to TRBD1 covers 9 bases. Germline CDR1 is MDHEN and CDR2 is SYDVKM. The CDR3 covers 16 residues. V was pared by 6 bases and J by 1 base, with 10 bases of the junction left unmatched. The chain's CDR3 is CASRPNSGQGSYEQYF. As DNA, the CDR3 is TGTGCCAGCAGGCCTAACTCCGGACAGGGGTCCTACGAGCAGTACTTC.

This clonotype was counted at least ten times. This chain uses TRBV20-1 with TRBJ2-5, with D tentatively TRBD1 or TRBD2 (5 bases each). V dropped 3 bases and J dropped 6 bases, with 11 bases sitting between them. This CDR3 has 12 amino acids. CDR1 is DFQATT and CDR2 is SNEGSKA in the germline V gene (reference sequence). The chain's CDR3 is CSASRDVKTQYF. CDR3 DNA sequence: TGCAGTGCTAGCAGGGACGTGAAGACCCAGTACTTC.

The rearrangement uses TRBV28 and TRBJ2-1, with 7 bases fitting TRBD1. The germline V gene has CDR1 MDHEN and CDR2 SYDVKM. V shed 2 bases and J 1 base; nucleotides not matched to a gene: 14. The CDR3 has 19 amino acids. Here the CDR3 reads CASSLEWDRPGGSYNEQFF. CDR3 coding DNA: TGTGCCAGCAGTTTAGAGTGGGACAGACCTGGTGGGTCCTACAATGAGCAGTTCTTC.

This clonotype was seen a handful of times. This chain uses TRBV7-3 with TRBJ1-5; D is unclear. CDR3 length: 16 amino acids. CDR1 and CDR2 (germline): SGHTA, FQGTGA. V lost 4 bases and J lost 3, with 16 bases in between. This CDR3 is CASSSKKQKANQPQHF. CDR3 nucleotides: TGTGCCAGCAGCTCAAAAAAACAGAAGGCCAATCAGCCCCAGCATTTT.

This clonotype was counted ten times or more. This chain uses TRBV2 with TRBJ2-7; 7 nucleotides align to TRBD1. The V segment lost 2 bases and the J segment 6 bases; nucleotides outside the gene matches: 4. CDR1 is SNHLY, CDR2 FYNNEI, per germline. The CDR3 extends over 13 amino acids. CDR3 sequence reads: CASSEQGVGEQYF. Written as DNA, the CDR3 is TGTGCCAGCAGTGAACAGGGGGTGGGCGAGCAGTACTTC.

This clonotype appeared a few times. As DNA, the CDR3 is TGTGCCAGCACCGAAACTACACTGACAGGGGTGGGGACCGGGGAGCTGTTTTTT. This translates into CASTETTLTGVGTGELFF. This sequence joins TRBV6-1 and TRBJ2-2, with TRBD1 matching 8 bases. The CDR3 consists of 18 residues. V shed 7 bases, J shed 5 bases, and the junction held 18 bases outside the gene matches. Germline-derived CDR1 and CDR2 are MNHNS and SASEGT.

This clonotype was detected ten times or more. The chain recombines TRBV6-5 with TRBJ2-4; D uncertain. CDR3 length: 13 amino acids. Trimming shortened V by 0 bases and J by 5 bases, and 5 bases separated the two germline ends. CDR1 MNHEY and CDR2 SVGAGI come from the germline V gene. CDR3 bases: TGTGCCAGCAGTTACTCAGGACAAAACATTCAGTACTTC. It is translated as CASSYSGQNIQYF.

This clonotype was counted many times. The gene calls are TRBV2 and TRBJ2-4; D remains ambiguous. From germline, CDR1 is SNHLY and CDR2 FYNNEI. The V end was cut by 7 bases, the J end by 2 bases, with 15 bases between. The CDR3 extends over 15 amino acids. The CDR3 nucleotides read TGTGCCAGCAACAATTTGCCGAAACCCAAAAACATTCAGTACTTC. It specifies CASNNLPKPKNIQYF. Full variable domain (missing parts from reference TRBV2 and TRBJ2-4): EPEVTQTPSHQVTQMGQEVILRCVPISNHLYFYWYRQILGQKVEFLVSFYNNEISEKSEIFDDQFSVERPDGSNFTLKIRSTKLEDSAMYFCASNNLPKPKNIQYFGAGTRLSVL.

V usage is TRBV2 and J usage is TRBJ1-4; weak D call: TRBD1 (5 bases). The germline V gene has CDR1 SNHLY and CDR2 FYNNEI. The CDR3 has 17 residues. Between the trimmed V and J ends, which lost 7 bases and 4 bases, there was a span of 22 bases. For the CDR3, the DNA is TGTGCCAGCACCCGCTCGGGGACCCCGGGGAGTAATGAAAAACTGTTTTTT. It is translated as CASTRSGTPGSNEKLFF.

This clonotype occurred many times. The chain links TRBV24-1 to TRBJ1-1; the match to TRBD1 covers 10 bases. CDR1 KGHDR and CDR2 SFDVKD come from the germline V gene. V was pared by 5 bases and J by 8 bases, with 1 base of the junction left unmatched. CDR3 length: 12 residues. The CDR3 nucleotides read TGTGCCACCAGTGGACAGGGGGCAGAAGCTTTCTTT. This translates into CATSGQGAEAFF.

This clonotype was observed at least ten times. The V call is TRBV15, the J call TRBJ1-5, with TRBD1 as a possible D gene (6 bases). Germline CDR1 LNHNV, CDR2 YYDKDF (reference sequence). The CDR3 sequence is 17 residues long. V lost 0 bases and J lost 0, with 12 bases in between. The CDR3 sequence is CATSRDSTGYSNQPQHF. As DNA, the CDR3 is TGTGCCACCAGCAGAGATTCCACAGGGTATAGCAATCAGCCCCAGCATTTT.